The source of this T cell receptor (beta chain) is a study of cytomegalovirus exposure and HLA in healthy donors. Findings of the study overall: Researchers counted 164 TCR beta chains as cytomegalovirus-associated.

PCR used 60 Vbeta primers and 13 Jbeta primers. Methods used by the authors: An analysis performed later counted roughly 80 million unique TCR beta chains (roughly 11 million of them shared). Sequencing used immunoSEQ multiplex PCR; TCRdb keeps in-frame clones, though not all of them. V, J and clone size are taken as reported in that table, and D and trimming were inferred from the DNA itself. The table lists about 63,000 clones, around four fifths of them singletons. This clone was found once. Its antigen is not identified. This CDR3 contains 13 residues. The germline CDR1 and CDR2 sequences are ENHRY and SYGVKD. The V end was cut by 3 bases, the J end by 3 bases, with 8 bases between.

This receptor was obtained from a woman aged 25 to 45 in good health and CMV-seronegative. Specimen: PBMCs. J is TRBJ1-2 and V is TRBV10-3; D remains unclear. The DNA for the CDR3 is TGTGCCATCAGTGAAAACGCAGACTATGGCTACACCTTC. Protein sequence: CAISENADYGYTF.